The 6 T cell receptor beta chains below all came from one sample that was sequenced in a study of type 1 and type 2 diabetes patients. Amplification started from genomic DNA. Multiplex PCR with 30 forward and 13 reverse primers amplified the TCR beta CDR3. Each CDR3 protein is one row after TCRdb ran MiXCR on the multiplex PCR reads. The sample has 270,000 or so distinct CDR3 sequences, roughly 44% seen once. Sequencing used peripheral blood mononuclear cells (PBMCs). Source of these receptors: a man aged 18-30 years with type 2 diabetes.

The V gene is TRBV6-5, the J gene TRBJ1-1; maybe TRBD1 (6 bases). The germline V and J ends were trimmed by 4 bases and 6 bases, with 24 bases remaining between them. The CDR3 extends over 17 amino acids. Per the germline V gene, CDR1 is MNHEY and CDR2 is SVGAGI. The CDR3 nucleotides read TGTGCCAGCAGTTTTGGATACGCCGTGGCCGCAGGGGCTGAAGCTTTCTTT. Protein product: CASSFGYAVAAGAEAFF.

Here the CDR3 reads CAWSLKRDRDYGYTF. CDR3 in DNA: TGTGCCTGGAGCCTAAAGCGGGACAGAGACTATGGCTACACCTTC. The gene calls are TRBV30 and TRBJ1-2, with 7 bases identical to TRBD1. CDR1 GTSNPN and CDR2 SVGIG come from the germline V gene (reference sequence). The CDR3 has 15 residues. After removal of 3 bases from V and 3 bases from J, the junction contained 10 bases not matched to a gene.

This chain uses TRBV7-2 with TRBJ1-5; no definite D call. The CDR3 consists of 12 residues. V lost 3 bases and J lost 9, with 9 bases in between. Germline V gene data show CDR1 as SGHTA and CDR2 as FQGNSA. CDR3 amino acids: CASSLRFAPQHF. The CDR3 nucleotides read TGTGCCAGCAGCTTGAGGTTTGCGCCCCAGCATTTT.

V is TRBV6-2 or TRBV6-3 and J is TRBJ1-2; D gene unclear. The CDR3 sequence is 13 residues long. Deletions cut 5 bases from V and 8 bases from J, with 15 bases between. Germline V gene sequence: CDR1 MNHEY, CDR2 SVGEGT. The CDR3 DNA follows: TGTGCCAGCAGTCCCAGAAGGGTTAAGGGCTACACCTTC. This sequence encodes CASSPRRVKGYTF.

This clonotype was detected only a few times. The CDR3 region has the DNA TGTGCCAGCAGCCTAAACAGGCAAAAACTGTTTTTT. Translated: CASSLNRQKLFF. The chain recombines TRBV13 with TRBJ1-4; D perhaps matches TRBD1 (5 bases). The CDR3 has 12 residues. V was cut by 5 bases and J by 9 bases, with 10 bases left in between. Looked up from germline, CDR1 is PRHDT and CDR2 is FYEKMQ (reference sequence).

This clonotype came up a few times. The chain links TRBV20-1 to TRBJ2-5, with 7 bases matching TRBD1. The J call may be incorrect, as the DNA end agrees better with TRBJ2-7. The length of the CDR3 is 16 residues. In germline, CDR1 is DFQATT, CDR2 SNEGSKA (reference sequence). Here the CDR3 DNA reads TGCAGTGCTAGAGATGGGGGACAGCCGACATTTTACGAGCAGTACTTC. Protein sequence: CSARDGGQPTFYEQYF.